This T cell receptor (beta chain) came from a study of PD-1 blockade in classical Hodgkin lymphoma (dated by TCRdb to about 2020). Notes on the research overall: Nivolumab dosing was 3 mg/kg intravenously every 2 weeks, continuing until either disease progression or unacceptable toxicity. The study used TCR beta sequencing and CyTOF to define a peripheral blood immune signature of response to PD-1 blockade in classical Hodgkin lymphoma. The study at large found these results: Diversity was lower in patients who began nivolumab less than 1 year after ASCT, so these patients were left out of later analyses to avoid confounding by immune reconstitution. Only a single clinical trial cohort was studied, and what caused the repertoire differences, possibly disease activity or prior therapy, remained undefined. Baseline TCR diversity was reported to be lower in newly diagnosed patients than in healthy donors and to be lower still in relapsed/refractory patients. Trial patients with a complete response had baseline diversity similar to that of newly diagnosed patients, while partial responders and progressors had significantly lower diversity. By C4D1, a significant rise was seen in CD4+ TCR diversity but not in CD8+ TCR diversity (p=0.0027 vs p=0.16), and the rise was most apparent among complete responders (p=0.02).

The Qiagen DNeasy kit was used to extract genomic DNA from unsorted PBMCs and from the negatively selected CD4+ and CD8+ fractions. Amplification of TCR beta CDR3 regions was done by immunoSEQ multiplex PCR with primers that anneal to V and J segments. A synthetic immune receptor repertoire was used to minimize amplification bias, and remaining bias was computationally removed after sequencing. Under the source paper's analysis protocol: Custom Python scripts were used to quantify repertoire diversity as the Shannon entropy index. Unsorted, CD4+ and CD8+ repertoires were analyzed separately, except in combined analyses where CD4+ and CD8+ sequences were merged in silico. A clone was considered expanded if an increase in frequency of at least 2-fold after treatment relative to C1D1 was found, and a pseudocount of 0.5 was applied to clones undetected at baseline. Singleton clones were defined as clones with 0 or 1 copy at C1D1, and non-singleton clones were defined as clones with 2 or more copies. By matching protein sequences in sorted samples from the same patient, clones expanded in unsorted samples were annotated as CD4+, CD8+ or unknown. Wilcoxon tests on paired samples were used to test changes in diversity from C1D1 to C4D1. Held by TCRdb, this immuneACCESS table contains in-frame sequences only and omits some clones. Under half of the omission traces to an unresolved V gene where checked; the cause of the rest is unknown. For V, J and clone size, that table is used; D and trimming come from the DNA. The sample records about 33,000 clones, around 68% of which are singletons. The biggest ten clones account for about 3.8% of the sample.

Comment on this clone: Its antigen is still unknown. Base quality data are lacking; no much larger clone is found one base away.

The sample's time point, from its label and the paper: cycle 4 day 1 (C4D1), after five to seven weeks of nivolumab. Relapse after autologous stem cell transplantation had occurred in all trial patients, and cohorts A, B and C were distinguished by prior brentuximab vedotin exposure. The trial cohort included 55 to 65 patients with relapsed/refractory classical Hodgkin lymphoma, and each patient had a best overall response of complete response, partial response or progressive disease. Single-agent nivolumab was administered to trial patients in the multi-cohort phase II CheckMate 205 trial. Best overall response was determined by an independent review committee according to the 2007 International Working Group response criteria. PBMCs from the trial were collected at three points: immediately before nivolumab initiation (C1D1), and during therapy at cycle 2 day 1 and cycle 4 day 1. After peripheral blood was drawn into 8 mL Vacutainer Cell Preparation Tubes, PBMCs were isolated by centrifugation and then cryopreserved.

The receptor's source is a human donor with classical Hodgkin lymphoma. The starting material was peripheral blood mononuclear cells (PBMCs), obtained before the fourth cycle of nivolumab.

The DNA sequence is given as TGCAGCGTTGTATGGGCAGCGGGAGTGGGAGAGCAGTACTTC. Its product reads: CSVVWAAGVGEQYF. The rearrangement combines TRBV29-1 with TRBJ2-7; TRBD2 fits 8 bases in the junction. The germline V gene supplies CDR1 SQVTM and CDR2 ANQGSEA. The germline V end is reduced by 4 bases and the J end by 7 bases; junction bases left unmatched: 12. From cysteine to phenylalanine, the CDR3 is 14 amino acids long. Kept here is only the CDR3 DNA, which spans 42 bases and is read in frame from base 1.